This TCR beta chain was retrieved from a study of shared clonotypes between healthy human individuals (dated by TCRdb to 2020 to 2021). About the full investigation: The cohort comprised a couple of women and a few men aged 18 to 49 years. For each donor, three plates each were used for CD4 naive and CD4 memory, two plates were used for CD8 naive, and one plate was used for CD8 memory. Blood TCR repertoires of roughly five healthy adults were deeply sequenced to estimate repertoire size and the extent of clonotype sharing between individuals. To increase sequencing depth and limit assay-specific biases, different laboratories used diverse techniques to prepare libraries and sequence TCR repertoires. Per donor, leukapheresis produced somewhere between about 0.8 and 9.5 billion PBMCs. What the work shows at the level of the full study, not this receptor alone: Pairwise subsampling led to the expectation that sequencing depth would affect the degree of clonotype sharing among donors. Sharing across several donors was observed for 5% to 6.5% of naive CD4, about 4% of naive CD8, around 2.5% of memory CD4, and roughly 0.4% of memory CD8 clonotypes. Because the study included a small number of donors, the genetic and exposure-history diversity represented was limited. Estimated clonotype richness was generally larger for naive than for memory subsets. Sampling was limited to blood, and TCR repertoires in tissue likely differ from TCR repertoires in blood. Even with the large sequencing depth, rarefaction of the sorted-subset datasets indicated that sequencing was incomplete. Compared with non-shared clonotypes, clonotypes shared by all four sorted-subset donors had higher generation probabilities.

Using the deep immunoSEQ assay, multiplex PCR amplified TCR CDR3 regions from genomic DNA. Extracted genomic DNA from each cell subset was spread evenly across all wells of several immunoSEQ 96-well plates, with each plate serving as a replicate. Each replicate PCR for sorted subsets received 200 ng genomic DNA, equal to around 32,000 T cell genomes. Purified libraries were quantified with a Qubit 3.0 fluorometer, sized on a Bioanalyzer 2100, and re-quantified with the KAPA Library Quantification kit. Every immunoSEQ 96-well plate was sequenced on a separate single-read 150-cycle Illumina NextSeq 550 flow cell. In the source study's methods: Because the immunoSEQ output held only junctional sequences and lacked quality scores, the filtering could not match the filtering applied to full-length reads. To assign V/J genes and CDR3, sequences were annotated using PyIR, a Python wrapper for IgBLAST v1.9, with IMGT germline references. Any read was removed if the V/J assignment was weak (E-value above 1e-6), the CDR3 was missing, or the read contained stop codons, out-of-frame junctions, or ambiguous translated residues. V3J clonotypes were defined by identical inferred V gene, J gene, and CDR3 amino acid sequence. The percentage overlap between two repertoires was calculated by dividing the number of shared unique clonotypes by the size of the smaller repertoire. Richness of each repertoire was evaluated using RTK rarefaction, the Chao1 estimator, and Recon v2.1 estimates of unobserved clonotypes. OLGA was used to compute generation probabilities for all TCRbeta clonotypes that the gDNA method yielded from a few donors. What TCRdb holds here is the immuneACCESS table cut down to in-frame rearrangements. Part of the clones is not present; checked against another copy, under half of the missing clones reflect an unresolved V gene, and the others are unexplained. The V and J calls and clone size were taken over from that table, and D and trimming were inferred from the DNA. The sample table contains 100,000 to 120,000 clones; only one count was recorded for 55% to 70% of them. The ten largest clones add up to more than 20% of the sample.

A word on this clone: The antigen it binds to is not known. No base-level quality is on record; no much larger clone is a single base apart. Other DNA sequences in this specimen translate into the identical CDR3.

Donors were healthy HIV-negative adults with no recently reported acute infections or vaccinations. Only Caucasian adults living in Nashville, Tennessee, USA were represented among the donors. CD8 memory samples combined magnetically selected CD45RO+ cells with CCR7-negative CD45RA+ effector memory (TemRA) cells. After blood collection by leukapheresis, PBMCs were isolated using Ficoll-Histopaque density gradient centrifugation and then cryopreserved in the vapor phase of liquid nitrogen. Purity and quantity of every magnetically sorted T cell population were checked by analytical flow cytometry. Each sorted fraction had its genomic DNA isolated and then quantified by UV absorbance on a Nanodrop 2000c. The clonotype comes from a woman aged 25-40 years in good health. The sequencing sample was made of memory CD8+ T cells sorted from blood. According to the study, the label for this sample's cell subset or site signals: CD45RO+ cells pooled with CCR7-negative TemRA cells.

The CDR3 loop reads CASSERSGANVLTF. The nucleotide sequence reads as follows: TGTGCCAGCAGTGAACGATCTGGGGCCAACGTCCTGACTTTC. This receptor chain uses TRBV2 and TRBJ2-6, with the D gene uncertain. V is clipped by 2 bases and J by 1 base, and the sequence between their germline boundaries is 3 bases long. From the cysteine up to the phenylalanine, the CDR3 has a length of 14 residues. Just CDR3 DNA is preserved here, 42 bases in frame from base 1. According to the germline V gene, CDR1 reads SNHLY and CDR2 reads FYNNEI. The CDR3, completed at both ends by the reference TRBV2 and TRBJ2-6 genes, gives the full variable domain EPEVTQTPSHQVTQMGQEVILRCVPISNHLYFYWYRQILGQKVEFLVSFYNNEISEKSEIFDDQFSVERPDGSNFTLKIRSTKLEDSAMYFCASSERSGANVLTFGAGSRLTVL.